These T cell receptor beta chains were read from a single sample in a study of T cell repertoires in cytomegalovirus infection. MiXCR was run by TCRdb on the reads, yielding one entry per CDR3 protein. The profile shows approximately 150,000 distinct CDR3 sequences, about a sixth of them singletons. Sequenced: CD8+ T cells from PBMCs. The receptors were sampled from a human donor in good health (CMV status not recorded). Some clones in this sample may be carry-over from other donors' samples. The CDR3 runs from the conserved cysteine through the conserved F or W. A D gene is named only where the DNA matches it firmly. The size of a clone is reported for some rows only, either as once, few or many, or as a class for expanded clones.

CDR3 protein	CDR3 DNA	clone size	V gene	J gene	D gene
CASSLDLTGFYGYTF	TGTGCCAGCAGCTTAGATCTGACAGGGTTCTATGGCTACACCTTC	-	TRBV7-2	TRBJ1-2	TRBD1
CASTEWGGNTEAFF	TGTGCCAGCACTGAATGGGGGGGCAACACTGAAGCTTTCTTT	-	TRBV12-3/TRBV12-4	TRBJ1-1	-
CASSTSTGLAKNIQYF	TGTGCCAGCAGCACGTCGACAGGGTTAGCCAAAAACATTCAGTACTTC	-	TRBV7-9	TRBJ2-4	TRBD1
CASSHRRTINEQFF	TGTGCCAGCAGCCACCGAAGGACTATCAATGAGCAGTTCTTC	few	TRBV7-8	TRBJ2-1	-
CASSLFGDTHQPQHF	TGTGCCAGCAGTTTATTCGGGGACACCCATCAGCCCCAGCATTTT	few	TRBV28	TRBJ1-5	-
CATSSLGGKPNEQFF	TGTGCCACCAGCAGCCTCGGCGGTAAACCCAATGAGCAGTTCTTC	few	TRBV15	TRBJ2-1	-
CASSPHGRRSGTYNEQFF	TGTGCCAGCAGCCCACACGGGCGGAGGAGCGGCACCTACAATGAGCAGTTCTTC	few	TRBV7-8	TRBJ2-1	-
CASSGDRGIEAFF	TGTGCCAGCAGCGGGGACAGGGGGATTGAAGCTTTCTTT	-	TRBV11-1	TRBJ1-1	TRBD1
CASSHFDVASGNTIYF	TGCGCCAGCAGCCACTTCGACGTTGCCTCTGGAAACACCATATATTTT	few	TRBV4-1	TRBJ1-3	-
CASSLVSSEDQPQHF	TGTGCCAGCAGCTTAGTCAGTTCTGAGGATCAGCCCCAGCATTTT	few	TRBV7-2	TRBJ1-5	-
CASSVAGAGQETQYF	TGTGCCAGCAGCGTAGCGGGAGCGGGGCAAGAGACCCAGTACTTC	-	TRBV9	TRBJ2-5	TRBD2
CTTGTGTEAFF	TGCACCACCGGGACGGGCACTGAAGCTTTCTTT	-	TRBV29-1	TRBJ1-1	-
CASSYDRLNTEAFF	TGTGCCAGCAGTTACGACAGATTGAACACTGAAGCTTTCTTT	few	TRBV6-6	TRBJ1-1	-
CASSFTASSGNTIYF	TGTGCCAGCAGCTTTACAGCCTCCTCTGGAAACACCATATATTTT	many	TRBV7-2	TRBJ1-3	-
CSARGRINTIYF	TGCAGTGCCCGGGGGAGGATAAACACCATATATTTT	-	TRBV20-1	TRBJ1-3	-
CASSLRQVGTEAFF	TGTGCCAGCAGCTTACGACAGGTGGGCACTGAAGCTTTCTTT	-	TRBV7-2	TRBJ1-1	-
CSAKILAGYTDTQYF	TGCAGTGCCAAGATCCTAGCGGGATACACAGATACGCAGTATTTT	-	TRBV20-1	TRBJ2-3	TRBD2
CSVGTGRTYEQYF	TGCAGCGTTGGGACAGGGAGAACCTACGAGCAGTACTTC	-	TRBV29-1	TRBJ2-7	TRBD1
CASSLGDGRLQETQYF	TGTGCCAGCAGCTTAGGGGATGGCCGCCTCCAAGAGACCCAGTACTTC	many	TRBV11-2	TRBJ2-5	-
CSVGSAEGTGELFF	TGCAGCGTTGGATCTGCGGAGGGCACCGGGGAGCTGTTTTTT	-	TRBV29-1	TRBJ2-2	-
CASSLASGLTESFF	TGTGCCAGCAGCTTAGCTTCAGGGTTGACTGAATCTTTCTTT	-	TRBV11-1	TRBJ1-1	-
CASKGLAGENEQFF	TGTGCCAGCAAGGGACTAGCGGGAGAAAATGAGCAGTTCTTC	few	TRBV7-9	TRBJ2-1	TRBD2
CATSRDFEGRGYTF	TGTGCCACCAGCAGAGATTTTGAGGGCCGGGGCTACACCTTC	few	TRBV15	TRBJ1-2	-
CASSLEFPRGETQYF	TGTGCCAGCAGCTTAGAGTTTCCCCGGGGAGAGACCCAGTACTTC	-	TRBV7-9	TRBJ2-5	-
CASSLAQGNEKLFF	TGTGCCAGCAGCTTAGCCCAGGGGAATGAAAAACTGTTTTTT	-	TRBV7-6	TRBJ1-4	-
CASSGALYEQYF	TGTGCCAGCAGCGGGGCTCTCTACGAGCAGTACTTC	-	TRBV2	TRBJ2-7	-
CASSVTSLSGEQFF	TGTGCCAGCAGCGTAACTAGCCTTTCGGGGGAGCAGTTCTTC	few	TRBV9	TRBJ2-1	-
CASSPPVGTDTQYF	TGTGCCAGCAGCCCCCCCGTGGGCACAGATACGCAGTATTTT	-	TRBV7-9	TRBJ2-3	-
CASSTGGGLNTEAFF	TGTGCCAGCAGTACGGGGGGGGGCCTGAACACTGAAGCTTTCTTT	-	TRBV7-8	TRBJ1-1	-
CASSQDTSGRDEQYF	TGTGCCAGCAGCCAAGATACTAGCGGCCGCGACGAGCAGTACTTC	once	TRBV14	TRBJ2-7	TRBD2
CASSFYRQEPNNEQFF	TGTGCCAGCAGTTTCTATCGACAGGAACCTAACAATGAGCAGTTCTTC	few	TRBV28	TRBJ2-1	-